This T cell receptor (beta chain) was recorded in a study of shared clonotypes between healthy human individuals. The CDR3 sequence is 14 residues long. The V end was cut by 1 base, the J end by 3 bases, with 8 bases between. Looked up from germline, CDR1 is SGHVS and CDR2 is FNYEAQ. For this clone: What it recognizes is unknown.

As originally analysed: ImmunoSEQ gave junction-only sequences without quality scores, so filtering differed. This table comes from immunoSEQ multiplex PCR, and its TCRdb copy is limited to in-frame clones, with some not included. V and J calls and clone size are as listed in that table; D and trimming were resolved from the DNA. The table has some 1.4 million clones, around 97% seen once. Study-level results: Rarefaction gave evidence that sorted-subset sequencing remained incomplete despite large depth. Some naive CD4 clonotypes, roughly 5%, turned up in common across a handful of donors. Non-shared clonotypes had lower generation probabilities than clonotypes shared by all four sorted-subset donors.

The rearrangement links TRBV7-6 to TRBJ2-3; no reliable D call. The origin of this receptor is a man under 40 in good health. Sequencing was carried out using naive CD4+ T cells sorted from blood. The subset: CD45RA+ positively selected. CDR3 sequence reads: CASSLGTATDTQYF. The CDR3 nucleotides are TGTGCCAGCAGCTTAGGGACGGCGACAGATACGCAGTATTTT.